The rows below give T cell receptor beta chains drawn from one sample of a study of OX40 agonist ivuxolimab in advanced cancers. The method was immunoSEQ multiplex PCR; TCRdb's version includes in-frame clones alone and lacks a portion of them. The table shows about 80,000 clones, with approximately 84% occurring only once. Sequencing was performed on CD4+ or CD8+ T cells sorted from blood, taken in a trial of the OX40 agonist ivuxolimab. These receptor sequences come from an adult with an advanced solid tumor such as melanoma, head and neck, liver or kidney cancer. Both conserved end residues are part of each CDR3. A D gene is named only where the DNA matches it firmly. The size of a clone is reported for some rows only, either as once, few or many, or as a class for expanded clones.

>.|TRBV6-5|TRBJ1-1|.|13
TGTGCCACCGCCCTTTGGGTGAACACTGAAGCTTTCTTT
CATALWVNTEAFF
>.|TRBV19|TRBJ1-2|.|13
TGTGCCAGTATGAGGGCAGCTAACTATGGCTACACCTTC
CASMRAANYGYTF
>.|TRBV19|TRBJ2-2|.|16
TGTGCCAGTAATAACCACAGGTCCGGGAGAACCGGGGAGCTGTTTTTT
CASNNHRSGRTGELFF
>.|TRBV18|TRBJ1-4|.|15
TGTGCCAGCTCACCCCGTTCACCGGGCATTGAAAAACTGTTTTTT
CASSPRSPGIEKLFF
>.|TRBV2|TRBJ1-2|.|15
TGTGCCAGCAGTGAAGCCACCGGGACTAACTATGGCTACACCTTC
CASSEATGTNYGYTF
>.|TRBV19|TRBJ1-1|once|15
TGTGCCAGTCACCCTCGGACGGCCCCGAACACTGAAGCTTTCTTT
CASHPRTAPNTEAFF
>.|TRBV4-3|TRBJ1-4|once|17
TGCGCCAGCAGCCACTCCCAGGGAGCAGGGTTCGGTGAAAAACTGTTTTTT
CASSHSQGAGFGEKLFF
>.|TRBV5-1|TRBJ2-3|.|17
TGCGCCAGCAGCTTGAGGAATCCCTCCCTAGGGACAGATACGCAGTATTTT
CASSLRNPSLGTDTQYF
>TRBD2|TRBV5-4|TRBJ2-5|.|15
TGTGCCAGCAGCTTTGGCGGGGGGGACCAAGAGACCCAGTACTTC
CASSFGGGDQETQYF
>TRBD1|TRBV5-1|TRBJ2-6|.|15
TGCGCCAGCAGAAGACAGGGTTCTGGGGCCAACGTCCTGACTTTC
CASRRQGSGANVLTF
>.|TRBV5-1|TRBJ2-6|.|18
TGCGCCAGCAGCACTCGACAGCACATGAGCTCTGGGGCCAACGTCCTGACTTTC
CASSTRQHMSSGANVLTF
>.|TRBV5-1|TRBJ2-7|.|12
TGCGCCAGCAGTCAGGGGTCCTACGAGCAGTACTTC
CASSQGSYEQYF
>TRBD1|TRBV18|TRBJ1-5|few|13
TGTGCCAGCTCATCCGACAGGGACCAGCCCCAGCATTTT
CASSSDRDQPQHF
>TRBD1|TRBV5-1|TRBJ1-5|.|15
TGCGCCAGCAGCGAGGCCGGGACAGTGGGTCAGCCCCAGCATTTT
CASSEAGTVGQPQHF
>.|TRBV6-5|TRBJ1-2|.|16
TGTGCCAGCAGTTACTCAGCGGTGGAATTGGGCTATGGCTACACCTTC
CASSYSAVELGYGYTF
>.|TRBV28|TRBJ1-5|few|14
TGTGCCAGCCGCCCACCCGGGCCTAATCAGCCCCAGCATTTT
CASRPPGPNQPQHF
>.|TRBV5-8|TRBJ2-7|.|14
TGTGCCAGCAGCCCCCGACAGGGACTCTACGAGCAGTACTTC
CASSPRQGLYEQYF
>.|TRBV28|TRBJ2-7|.|12
TGTGCCAGCAGGGCTGAAGGGTACGAGCAGTACTTC
CASRAEGYEQYF
>TRBD1|TRBV12-5|TRBJ2-3|.|14
TGTGCTAGTGGTCTTGGACAGGTAACAGATACGCAGTATTTT
CASGLGQVTDTQYF
>TRBD1|TRBV7-2|TRBJ1-3|.|14
TGTGCCAGCAGACCACAGGGGAGAGGAAACACCATATATTTT
CASRPQGRGNTIYF
>.|TRBV28|TRBJ1-3|.|13
TGTGCCAGCAGGACGTTGGGAGGAAACACCATATATTTT
CASRTLGGNTIYF
>TRBD1|TRBV10-1|TRBJ1-4|.|15
TGCGCCAGCAGTGAGTCAGGGACAGGGCGAGAAAAACTGTTTTTT
CASSESGTGREKLFF